This T cell receptor (beta chain) was identified during a study of blood T cell repertoires in COVID-19. Study at large: Whether acute or convalescent, the COVID-19 samples came from the United States, Italy and Spain.

Methods used by the authors: Reference gene primer amplification gave estimated nucleated cell counts. Libraries were prepared by immunoSEQ multiplex PCR; TCRdb keeps only in-frame clonotypes and omits some of them. V, J and clone size reflect that table, while D and trimming were determined from the DNA. Of around 300,000 clones listed, 89% are singletons. Points on this clone: At the DNA level, this CDR3 is encoded by other sequences in the same sample as well.

CDR3 length equals 15 residues. V was clipped by 1 base and J by 2 bases; unmatched bases: 1. Germline lookup yields CDR1 SGDLS and CDR2 YYNGEE. Sequencing was done on a sample of peripheral blood. The source of this sequence is a man aged 50 or older with acute or convalescent COVID-19. The chain has TRBV9 and TRBJ2-2, with TRBD2 matching 8 bases. The CDR3 DNA sequence: TGTGCCAGCAGCGTACGGGGGGGCAACACCGGGGAGCTGTTTTTT. Translating it yields CASSVRGGNTGELFF.